Listed below are T cell receptor beta chains from one sample, sequenced in a study of Ad26.COV2.S vaccination and SARS-CoV-2 variants. The table came from immunoSEQ multiplex PCR; TCRdb's copy has only in-frame clones and leaves some out. This sample has some 370,000 clones; 83% occur once, and the top ten carry roughly 7.4%. The sample in question was peripheral blood, obtained in a trial of Ad26.COV2.S vaccine versus placebo. The receptors stem from a person between 18 and 60 years old who received the Ad26.COV2.S COVID-19 vaccine or a placebo. CDR3s include the opening cysteine and the closing phenylalanine or tryptophan. A D gene is named only where the DNA matches it firmly. Size is stated for part of the rows, as once, few or many counts, or as a class when the clone is expanded.

>TRBD1|NA|TRBJ2-5|TRBV5-1
TGCGCCAGCAGCACGAGACAGGGGGCCGGGTTTGAGACCCAGTACTTC
CASSTRQGAGFETQYF
>NA|NA|TRBJ1-5|TRBV5-6
TGTGCCAGCACCAAACCAAGTCAGGCCCAGCATTTT
CASTKPSQAQHF
>TRBD1|NA|TRBJ2-2|TRBV7-3
TGTGCCAGCAGCCTGGACAGGGGAGCCGGGGAGCTGTTTTTT
CASSLDRGAGELFF
>TRBD2|NA|TRBJ2-3|TRBV11-3
TGTGCCAGCAGAGGACTAGCGGGAGGTCCCGATACGCAGTATTTT
CASRGLAGGPDTQYF
>NA|once|TRBJ1-5|TRBV12-3/TRBV12-4
TGTGCCAGCAGTTTAGCCCGCGATCAGCCCCAGCATTTT
CASSLARDQPQHF
>TRBD1|few|TRBJ2-2|TRBV4-1
TGCGCCAGCAGCCAAGCTCCGACAGGGGCCGGGGAGCTGTTTTTT
CASSQAPTGAGELFF
>NA|NA|TRBJ2-1|TRBV10-1
TGCGCCAGCAGTGAGATGTACGATTCGGGGTCTGAGCAGTTCTTC
CASSEMYDSGSEQFF
>TRBD2|NA|TRBJ2-3|TRBV3-1/TRBV3-2
TGTGCCAGCAGCCTCCTAGCGGGGACCACAGATACGCAGTATTTT
CASSLLAGTTDTQYF
>TRBD2|NA|TRBJ2-1|TRBV7-9
TGTGCCAGCAGCCTCCGGGATAGCGGGAGCCTGAATGAGCAGTTCTTC
CASSLRDSGSLNEQFF
>TRBD1|NA|TRBJ1-4|TRBV7-2
TGTGCCAGCAGCCTCGACAGGGGTAATGAAAAACTGTTTTTT
CASSLDRGNEKLFF
>NA|NA|TRBJ2-5|TRBV7-9
TGTGCCAGCAGCCCCGAAAGGAGGACGGAGACCCAGTACTTC
CASSPERRTETQYF
>NA|NA|TRBJ2-2|TRBV6-5
TGTGCCAGCAGTTACCTAAACACCGGGGAGCTGTTTTTT
CASSYLNTGELFF
>NA|NA|TRBJ1-6|TRBV9
TGTGCCAGCAGCGCCTCCGGGAATTCACCCCTCCACTTT
CASSASGNSPLHF
>TRBD2|NA|TRBJ2-7|TRBV14
TGTGCCAGCAGCCAAGGGACTAGCGGATACTCCTACGAGCAGTACTTC
CASSQGTSGYSYEQYF
>NA|once|TRBJ1-1|TRBV6-6
TGTGCCAGCAGTCCCAATCCCGGGATCCCAAACACTGAAGCTTTCTTT
CASSPNPGIPNTEAFF
>NA|NA|TRBJ1-3|TRBV30
TGTGCCTGGAGTTTGGGGACCTCTGGAAACACCATATATTTT
CAWSLGTSGNTIYF
>NA|NA|TRBJ2-7|TRBV7-9
TGTGCCAGCAGCCCTGGGGTTAGCTCCTACGAGCAGTACTTC
CASSPGVSSYEQYF
>NA|NA|TRBJ1-2|TRBV4-3
TGCGCCAGCAGCCAAAGTGGGGCCTCTATCGGTGGCTACACCTTC
CASSQSGASIGGYTF
>NA|NA|TRBJ2-4|TRBV15
TGTGCCACCAGCAGAGATGTCTTTGGGGCTAGCAGTGAGAGCATTCAGTACTTC
CATSRDVFGASSESIQYF
>NA|NA|TRBJ2-5|TRBV24-1
TGTGCCACCAGTGACGGGCCGTTCCAAGAGACCCAGTACTTC
CATSDGPFQETQYF
>TRBD2|NA|TRBJ2-7|TRBV9
TGTGCCAGCAGCGGGCTAGCGGGGACCTACGAGCAGTACTTC
CASSGLAGTYEQYF
>TRBD2|NA|TRBJ2-5|TRBV5-1
TGCGCCAGCAGCTTTGGGGGGGGTCGGGAGACCCAGTACTTC
CASSFGGGRETQYF
>TRBD2|NA|TRBJ2-1|TRBV3-1/TRBV3-2
TGTGCCAGCAGCCAAGAGGTAGCGGGGCAGGCGGGTGAGCAGTTCTTC
CASSQEVAGQAGEQFF
>TRBD2|NA|TRBJ2-3|TRBV29-1
TGCAGCGTTGTAGCGGGAGGAGTAGATACGCAGTATTTT
CSVVAGGVDTQYF
>NA|NA|TRBJ1-1|TRBV5-6
TGTGCCAGCAGCTTGTATGGGGGGAACACTGAAGCTTTCTTT
CASSLYGGNTEAFF
>NA|NA|TRBJ2-1|TRBV11-3
TGTGCCAGCAGCTCTGGATGGGTCAATGAGCAGTTCTTC
CASSSGWVNEQFF
>NA|NA|TRBJ1-2|TRBV2
TGTGCCAGCAGTGACAGGTACTATGGCTACACCTTC
CASSDRYYGYTF
>NA|NA|TRBJ2-1|TRBV14
TGTGCCAGCAGCCAATTCGGCCCCTCCTACAATGAGCAGTTCTTC
CASSQFGPSYNEQFF
>NA|NA|TRBJ2-1|TRBV7-3
TGTGCCAGCAGCCCCGGTTGGGGCTCCGAGCAGTTCTTC
CASSPGWGSEQFF
>NA|NA|TRBJ1-1|TRBV23-1
TGCGCCAGCAGTCTCATGCCGCCGCCAAAGGTTCGGAGCACTGAAGCTTTCTTT
CASSLMPPPKVRSTEAFF
>TRBD1|NA|TRBJ1-1|TRBV15
TGTGCACTATGGCCGGGGGACAGGGTTTTTATGGGCACTGAAGCTTTCTTT
CALWPGDRVFMGTEAFF
>NA|NA|TRBJ1-5|TRBV28
TGTGCCAGCAGCCTCATCGGTCAGCCCCAGCATTTT
CASSLIGQPQHF
>TRBD2|NA|TRBJ2-1|TRBV7-3
TGTGCCAGCAGCCCTCCGGGACTAACTTACAATGAGCAGTTCTTC
CASSPPGLTYNEQFF
>NA|NA|TRBJ2-3|TRBV7-3
TGTGCCAGCAGCCTCGGGGATGGTGGGGGGTACACAGATACGCAGTATTTT
CASSLGDGGGYTDTQYF
>NA|NA|TRBJ1-2|TRBV15
TGTGCCACCAGCAGAGATAGGCCGGTAGCCTATGGCTACACCTTC
CATSRDRPVAYGYTF
>NA|NA|TRBJ1-1|TRBV7-2
TGTGCCAGCAGCGTAGGTGGGGGGGAGAACACTGAAGCTTTCTTT
CASSVGGGENTEAFF
>NA|NA|TRBJ2-7|TRBV18
TGTGCCAGCTCCCAAGGGGCAGCCTACGAGCAGTACTTC
CASSQGAAYEQYF
>NA|NA|TRBJ2-1|TRBV6-1
TGTGCCAGCAGTGAAGTCCCCCGGATACGGTCAATTGAGCAGTTCTTC
CASSEVPRIRSIEQFF
>TRBD2|NA|TRBJ2-3|TRBV12-5
TGTGCTAGTGGTTTGTTTGTAAGGGGCGGGAGGGGGACGCAGTATTTT
CASGLFVRGGRGTQYF
>NA|NA|TRBJ1-1|TRBV11-2
TGTGCCAGCAGCTTATGGTTTCAGGGCCTGAACACTGAAGCTTTCTTT
CASSLWFQGLNTEAFF